This is a list of T cell receptor beta chains from one sample in a study of blood T cell repertoires in COVID-19. Using immunoSEQ multiplex PCR, the repertoire was profiled, and TCRdb retains in-frame clones only, with some absent. The repertoire holds approximately 110,000 clones, with 85% as singletons. Input material: peripheral blood. The origin of the receptors is a man in his fifties or sixties with acute or convalescent COVID-19. CDR3s include the opening cysteine and the closing phenylalanine or tryptophan. The D gene is left open where the match is weak. Rows give clone size only sometimes, using once, few, many, or a class for an expanded clone.

CDR3aa | CDR3nt | j_gene | d_gene | abundance | v_gene
CASSIQGNTEAFF | TGTGCCAGCAGCATACAGGGGAACACTGAAGCTTTCTTT | TRBJ1-1 | - | - | TRBV7-3
CASSPRAISGNTIYF | TGTGCCAGCAGCCCGAGGGCTATCTCTGGAAACACCATATATTTT | TRBJ1-3 | - | once | TRBV9
CASCRGSSYEQYF | TGTGCCAGCTGCCGAGGGAGCTCCTACGAGCAGTACTTC | TRBJ2-7 | - | - | TRBV14
CASRPGQPNTGELFF | TGTGCCAGCAGGCCTGGACAGCCGAACACCGGGGAGCTGTTTTTT | TRBJ2-2 | - | - | TRBV7-8
CASSLGQGSSPLHF | TGTGCCAGCAGCTTAGGGCAGGGTTCTTCACCCCTCCACTTT | TRBJ1-6 | - | once | TRBV11-2
CASSPELVIEQFF | TGTGCCAGCAGCCCCGAGTTAGTGATTGAGCAGTTCTTC | TRBJ2-1 | - | - | TRBV7-9
CASSQTEEAFF | TGTGCCAGCAGCCAGACAGAAGAAGCTTTCTTT | TRBJ1-1 | - | - | TRBV3-1/TRBV3-2
CASSPGAILGPSETQYF | TGTGCCAGCTCACCGGGCGCCATACTTGGTCCAAGCGAGACCCAGTACTTC | TRBJ2-5 | - | - | TRBV18
CASTLQGEQFF | TGTGCCAGCACCCTACAGGGGGAGCAGTTCTTC | TRBJ2-1 | TRBD1 | - | TRBV28
CAWTVQGGGYGYTF | TGTGCCTGGACCGTACAGGGGGGAGGCTATGGCTACACCTTC | TRBJ1-2 | TRBD1 | - | TRBV30
CASSLGTGANSPLHF | TGCGCCAGCAGCTTGGGTACAGGGGCAAATTCACCCCTCCACTTT | TRBJ1-6 | TRBD1 | once | TRBV5-1
CASKREGTDTQYF | TGCGCCAGTAAGCGGGAAGGCACAGATACGCAGTATTTT | TRBJ2-3 | TRBD2 | - | TRBV10-2
CASSSPTGYVYGYTF | TGTGCCAGCAGTTCCCCGACGGGGTATGTCTATGGCTACACCTTC | TRBJ1-2 | - | few | TRBV28
CASSLTGTEQYF | TGTGCCAGCAGCCTTACAGGGACCGAGCAGTACTTC | TRBJ2-7 | - | few | TRBV9
CASPQLTGPVAFF | TGTGCCAGCCCCCAACTGACAGGGCCGGTAGCTTTCTTT | TRBJ1-1 | TRBD1 | - | TRBV12-3/TRBV12-4
CASSLGILAGGTDTQYF | TGCGCCAGCAGCTTGGGGATCCTAGCGGGAGGCACAGATACGCAGTATTTT | TRBJ2-3 | TRBD2 | - | TRBV5-1
CAISESRGGGPSYNEQFF | TGTGCCATCAGTGAGTCGAGGGGGGGAGGGCCTTCCTACAATGAGCAGTTCTTC | TRBJ2-1 | - | - | TRBV10-3
CASSQTASGGYGYTF | TGCGCCAGCAGCCAGACTGCCTCGGGTGGGTATGGCTACACCTTC | TRBJ1-2 | - | - | TRBV5-1
CASSLNGASWGYTF | TGTGCCAGCAGCTTGAATGGGGCATCTTGGGGCTACACCTTC | TRBJ1-2 | - | - | TRBV7-3
CASSRLRVPATNEKLFF | TGTGCCAGCAGCCGACTCAGGGTGCCTGCAACTAATGAAAAACTGTTTTTT | TRBJ1-4 | - | - | TRBV11-2
CASSVGQGVHEQYF | TGTGCCAGCAGCGTAGGGCAGGGGGTCCACGAGCAGTACTTC | TRBJ2-7 | TRBD1 | - | TRBV9
CASSESTGGYGYTF | TGCGCCAGCAGTGAGTCGACAGGGGGTTATGGCTACACCTTC | TRBJ1-2 | TRBD1 | - | TRBV10-1
CASSRHGTSGTYEQYF | TGTGCCAGCAGTCGACATGGGACTAGCGGGACCTACGAGCAGTACTTC | TRBJ2-7 | TRBD2 | - | TRBV6-6
CASSSRGAGVGEQFF | TGTGCCAGCAGTTCCCGGGGGGCGGGAGTTGGGGAGCAGTTCTTC | TRBJ2-1 | - | - | TRBV27
CASSIERFYNEQFF | TGTGCCAGTAGTATAGAGCGGTTCTACAATGAGCAGTTCTTC | TRBJ2-1 | - | - | TRBV19
CSAGTDSYEQYF | TGCAGCGCCGGGACAGACTCCTACGAGCAGTACTTC | TRBJ2-7 | TRBD1 | once | TRBV29-1
CASSPPGQGVWSPLHF | TGTGCCAGCTCACCCCCGGGACAGGGGGTTTGGTCACCCCTCCACTTT | TRBJ1-6 | TRBD1 | few | TRBV18
CASSVEDSLTDTQYF | TGTGCCAGCAGCGTGGAGGACAGCCTCACAGATACGCAGTATTTT | TRBJ2-3 | - | once | TRBV9
CASSVVSSGGQETQYF | TGTGCCAGCAGCGTAGTGTCTAGCGGGGGTCAAGAGACCCAGTACTTC | TRBJ2-5 | TRBD2 | few | TRBV9
CASRSGGVTGELFF | TGTGCCAGCCGTTCGGGGGGGGTTACCGGGGAGCTGTTTTTT | TRBJ2-2 | TRBD2 | - | TRBV27
CASSTLKYEQFF | TGTGCCAGCAGTACCCTAAAGTATGAGCAGTTCTTC | TRBJ2-1 | - | - | TRBV6-5
CASSSGQGEGYTF | TGTGCCAGCAGTTCGGGACAGGGTGAGGGCTACACCTTC | TRBJ1-2 | TRBD1 | - | TRBV6-5
CASRYSQQYGYTF | TGTGCCAGCAGGTACAGTCAACAGTATGGCTACACCTTC | TRBJ1-2 | - | - | TRBV28
CASSQELVGTHGVTDTQYF | TGTGCCAGCAGCCAAGAGTTGGTGGGGACTCACGGTGTCACAGATACGCAGTATTTT | TRBJ2-3 | - | - | TRBV4-2
CASSPTGLGSPLHF | TGTGCCAGCAGTCCGACAGGGCTCGGATCACCCCTCCACTTT | TRBJ1-6 | TRBD1 | - | TRBV28
CAISDPGGTEAFF | TGTGCCATCAGTGATCCAGGGGGGACTGAAGCTTTCTTT | TRBJ1-1 | TRBD1 | - | TRBV10-3
CASSQVPNSATYEQYF | TGCGCCAGCAGCCAAGTACCCAACTCCGCCACCTACGAGCAGTACTTC | TRBJ2-7 | - | few | TRBV4-1
CSVERDSGGYTF | TGCAGCGTTGAAAGAGACAGCGGGGGCTACACCTTC | TRBJ1-2 | - | - | TRBV29-1
CASSTPEAHGQYF | TGTGCCAGCAGCACCCCCGAAGCGCATGGGCAGTACTTC | TRBJ2-7 | - | - | TRBV3-1/TRBV3-2
CASSFDRINNEQFF | TGTGCCAGCAGCTTTGACAGGATTAACAATGAGCAGTTCTTC | TRBJ2-1 | - | once | TRBV7-9
CASRRTDRDEQYF | TGTGCCAGCAGACGTACGGACAGGGACGAGCAGTACTTC | TRBJ2-7 | TRBD1 | once | TRBV6-5
CASSTDRVSNQPQHF | TGTGCCAGCAGCACCGACAGGGTTAGCAATCAGCCCCAGCATTTT | TRBJ1-5 | TRBD1 | - | TRBV7-9
CASSTVGGNHNEQFF | TGTGCCAGCAGTACTGTAGGAGGAAACCACAATGAGCAGTTCTTC | TRBJ2-1 | - | - | TRBV6-5
CASSEGTGVDYGYTF | TGTGCCAGCAGTGAAGGTACAGGGGTTGACTATGGCTACACCTTC | TRBJ1-2 | TRBD1 | - | TRBV2
CASSPSPNLTGGGGAQHF | TGTGCCAGCAGTCCCTCACCCAACTTGACAGGGGGTGGGGGGGCCCAGCATTTT | TRBJ1-5 | TRBD1 | - | TRBV28
CASSPRQGAAETQYF | TGTGCCAGCAGCCCGCGACAGGGGGCTGCAGAGACCCAGTACTTC | TRBJ2-5 | TRBD1 | once | TRBV25-1
CASSLGGRETQYF | TGTGCCAGCTCACTAGGGGGACGGGAGACCCAGTACTTC | TRBJ2-5 | - | - | TRBV18
CASSEEDRGAFEKLFF | TGTGCCAGCAGTGAAGAGGACAGGGGGGCCTTCGAAAAACTGTTTTTT | TRBJ1-4 | TRBD1 | - | TRBV6-1
CASSYSTGYQETQYF | TGTGCCAGCAGTTACTCGACAGGGTACCAAGAGACCCAGTACTTC | TRBJ2-5 | TRBD1 | - | TRBV6-5
CASSGGRQGAWNYGYTF | TGTGCCAGTAGTGGGGGCCGACAGGGGGCATGGAACTATGGCTACACCTTC | TRBJ1-2 | TRBD1 | - | TRBV19
CASSGDGQAETQYF | TGCGCCAGCAGCGGGGACGGACAGGCAGAGACCCAGTACTTC | TRBJ2-5 | TRBD1 | - | TRBV5-1